This T cell receptor beta chain derives from a study of cytomegalovirus exposure and HLA in healthy donors. The sample holds one count of this clone. Deletions cut 6 bases from V and 8 bases from J, with 10 bases between. This CDR3 region has 11 residues. Germline CDR1 reads SNHLY; CDR2 reads FYNNEI. The PCR employed 60 Vbeta primers together with 13 Jbeta primers. Here immunoSEQ multiplex PCR was the method, and the copy in TCRdb shows in-frame clones only, minus some. The data hold about 140,000 clones, with roughly three quarters observed a single time. The source material was PBMCs. This sequence originates from a female donor in good health and CMV-seronegative. The rearrangement links TRBV2 to TRBJ1-1; D not resolved. CDR3 DNA: TGTGCCAGCAGGGGCGGGTTCGAAGCTTTCTTT. Protein sequence: CASRGGFEAFF.